The T cell receptor (beta chain) under discussion was sequenced for a study of cytomegalovirus exposure and HLA in healthy donors. Whole-study results and caveats: There were a few CMV-associated chains whose specificity for CMV antigens was confirmed in vitro. Clonal expansion was found to be greater in HLA-associated TCR beta chains than in equally common others in a later analysis.

As to this clone: Antigen: not known.

A multiplex PCR was run with 60 Vbeta primers and 13 Jbeta primers. Sequencing used immunoSEQ multiplex PCR; TCRdb keeps in-frame clones, though not all of them. The sample carries 150,000 to 180,000 clones, roughly 80% recorded once. This TCR was recovered from a woman in her thirties or forties in good health and CMV-seronegative. The specimen was PBMCs.

The CDR3 coding sequence is TGTGCCAGCTCCCAGAGACAGGGAGACACCGGGGAGCTGTTTTTT. This translates into CASSQRQGDTGELFF. The V gene is TRBV18, the J gene TRBJ2-2, with 7 bases matching TRBD1. Per germline, CDR1 KGHSH and CDR2 LQKENI. The CDR3 totals 15 residues. After removal of 6 bases from V and 3 bases from J, the junction contained 7 bases not matched to a gene.